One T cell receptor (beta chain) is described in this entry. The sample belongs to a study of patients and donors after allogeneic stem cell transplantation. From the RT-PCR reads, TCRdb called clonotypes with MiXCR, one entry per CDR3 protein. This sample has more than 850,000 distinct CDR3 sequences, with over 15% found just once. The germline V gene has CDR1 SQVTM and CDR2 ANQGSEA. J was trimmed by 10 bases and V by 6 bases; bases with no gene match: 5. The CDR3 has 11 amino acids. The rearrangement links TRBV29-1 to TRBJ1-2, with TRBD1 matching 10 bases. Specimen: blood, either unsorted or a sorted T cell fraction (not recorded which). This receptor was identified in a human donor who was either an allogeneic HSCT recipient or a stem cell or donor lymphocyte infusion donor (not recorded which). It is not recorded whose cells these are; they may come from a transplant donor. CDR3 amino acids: CSVTGGVDYTF. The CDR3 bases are TGCAGCGTGACAGGGGGCGTCGACTACACCTTC.